This is a list of T cell receptor beta chains from one sample in a study of blood T cell repertoires in COVID-19. TCRdb's table, derived via immunoSEQ multiplex PCR, lists solely in-frame clones and lacks some. The sample shows 200,000 to 250,000 clones, around nine tenths of them seen only once. Input material: peripheral blood. Source of these receptors: a woman aged 60-75 years with acute or convalescent COVID-19. Each CDR3 is given with its conserved first and last residue. The order of the fields is clone size, D gene, J gene, V gene, CDR3 protein, CDR3 DNA. D genes are given only for firm matches. Only part of the rows carry a size: once, few, many, or a class if the clone is expanded.

>NA|TRBD1|TRBJ1-2|TRBV19
CASSPGTGANYGYTF
TGTGCCAGTAGTCCAGGGACAGGGGCAAACTATGGCTACACCTTC
>NA|TRBD1|TRBJ2-5|TRBV13
CASSLRTGGEETQYF
TGTGCCAGCAGCTTAAGGACAGGGGGTGAGGAGACCCAGTACTTC
>few|TRBD1|TRBJ1-5|TRBV19
CASSSQKTGGKEPQHF
TGTGCCAGTAGCTCCCAAAAGACAGGGGGCAAGGAGCCCCAGCATTTT
>NA|TRBD1|TRBJ2-1|TRBV29-1
CSASPGQGPNEQFF
TGCAGCGCCTCACCGGGACAGGGTCCGAATGAGCAGTTCTTC
>NA|TRBD2|TRBJ2-3|TRBV7-9
CASSLLAGVPDTQYF
TGTGCCAGCAGCTTACTAGCGGGGGTTCCAGATACGCAGTATTTT
>NA|TRBD1|TRBJ2-3|TRBV12-5
CASGLANRTGTSLGTDTQYF
TGTGCTAGTGGTTTGGCGAATCGGACAGGGACATCTTTGGGCACAGATACGCAGTATTTT
>NA|TRBD2|TRBJ2-7|TRBV12-3/TRBV12-4
CASGLAGVYEQYF
TGTGCCAGTGGGCTAGCGGGGGTCTACGAGCAGTACTTC
>few|NA|TRBJ1-1|TRBV18
CASSPPFQGRDTEAFF
TGTGCCAGCTCACCACCGTTTCAGGGGCGCGACACTGAAGCTTTCTTT
>NA|NA|TRBJ1-3|TRBV27
CASSNRASGNTIYF
TGTGCCAGCAGTAACAGGGCTTCGGGAAACACCATATATTTT
>NA|TRBD1|TRBJ1-4|TRBV20-1
CSASETGTENEKLFF
TGCAGTGCTAGTGAGACCGGGACAGAGAATGAAAAACTGTTTTTT
>NA|NA|TRBJ1-4|TRBV6-5
CASSPEPEKLFF
TGTGCCAGCAGCCCGGAGCCTGAAAAACTGTTTTTT
>NA|NA|TRBJ1-2|TRBV6-5
CASSYDGGGYGYTF
TGTGCCAGCAGTTACGACGGTGGAGGCTATGGCTACACCTTC
>NA|NA|TRBJ1-2|TRBV30
CARYPRGRVGGYTF
TGTGCGCGATACCCTAGGGGCAGGGTTGGTGGCTACACCTTC
>NA|TRBD1|TRBJ1-1|TRBV2
CASNGQGLNTEAFF
TGTGCCAGCAATGGACAGGGACTGAACACTGAAGCTTTCTTT
>NA|TRBD1|TRBJ1-6|TRBV28
CASRRGTGTNSPLHF
TGTGCCAGCAGAAGGGGGACAGGGACCAATTCACCCCTCCACTTT
>once|TRBD2|TRBJ2-7|TRBV28
CASSPPGLAASYEQYF
TGTGCCAGCAGTCCACCGGGACTAGCGGCCTCCTACGAGCAGTACTTC
>NA|TRBD2|TRBJ2-3|TRBV19
CASSIGSSGGVTDTQYF
TGTGCCAGTAGTATTGGGTCTAGCGGGGGGGTAACAGATACGCAGTATTTT
>NA|NA|TRBJ2-1|TRBV3-1/TRBV3-2
CASSRSYNEQFF
TGTGCCAGCAGTCGCTCCTACAATGAGCAGTTCTTC
>few|NA|TRBJ1-1|TRBV7-8
CASSPQGYTEAFF
TGTGCCAGCAGCCCCCAGGGGTACACTGAAGCTTTCTTT
>once|NA|TRBJ2-1|TRBV2
CASTRTSDEQFF
TGTGCCAGCACGAGGACAAGCGATGAGCAGTTCTTC
>NA|NA|TRBJ2-3|TRBV29-1
CSVVGPTSTDTQYF
TGCAGCGTTGTGGGGCCGACTAGCACAGATACGCAGTATTTT
>NA|NA|TRBJ2-7|TRBV19
CASSIAPERQYF
TGTGCCAGTAGTATAGCACCCGAGAGGCAGTACTTC
>once|TRBD1|TRBJ1-1|TRBV11-3
CASSRGRQGGFNTEAFF
TGTGCCAGCAGCCGAGGAAGGCAGGGGGGATTTAACACTGAAGCTTTCTTT
>NA|TRBD2|TRBJ2-2|TRBV11-2
CASSLDAGGSTGELFF
TGTGCCAGCAGCTTAGACGCGGGAGGGTCCACCGGGGAGCTGTTTTTT